These T cell receptor beta chains were read from a single sample in a study of blood T cell repertoires in COVID-19. Assay used: immunoSEQ multiplex PCR; TCRdb lists only in-frame clones, some missing. The table lists about 46,000 clones, 85% to 90% of them singletons. Sequenced material: PBMCs or T cells enriched from blood (not recorded which). The receptors shown here come from a woman aged 50 to 60 who had recovered from COVID-19. Each CDR3 is given with its conserved first and last residue. A D gene is named only where the DNA matches it firmly. Part of the rows lack a size; the others show once, few, many or a class for expanded clones.

clone size | J gene | D gene | V gene | CDR3 protein | CDR3 DNA
NA | TRBJ2-3 | NA | TRBV15 | CATSRAGQRDTQYF | TGTGCCACCAGCAGAGCCGGACAGAGAGATACGCAGTATTTT
few | TRBJ1-3 | TRBD1 | TRBV5-5 | CASSPRQGSVSGNTIYF | TGTGCCAGCAGCCCGAGACAGGGATCGGTCTCTGGAAACACCATATATTTT
once | TRBJ2-5 | TRBD1 | TRBV18 | CASSPRQGAETQYF | TGTGCCAGCTCACCGCGACAGGGGGCAGAGACCCAGTACTTC
NA | TRBJ2-1 | TRBD1 | TRBV11-3 | CASSLGQGAQHEQFF | TGTGCCAGCAGCTTAGGACAGGGGGCTCAGCATGAGCAGTTCTTC
NA | TRBJ2-7 | TRBD1 | TRBV28 | CASSLSGQLIYEQYF | TGTGCCAGCAGTTTATCGGGACAGCTGATTTACGAGCAGTACTTC
NA | TRBJ1-6 | TRBD1 | TRBV18 | CASSRDRFNSPLHF | TGTGCCAGCTCGAGGGACAGATTCAATTCACCCCTCCACTTT
NA | TRBJ1-4 | NA | TRBV4-3 | CASSQRPQASSNEKLFF | TGCGCCAGCAGCCAACGCCCCCAGGCCTCGTCAAATGAAAAACTGTTTTTT
once | TRBJ2-3 | TRBD2 | TRBV7-2 | CASSLIGGSGSDTQYF | TGTGCCAGCAGCTTAATTGGCGGGAGTGGGTCAGATACGCAGTATTTT
NA | TRBJ2-2 | NA | TRBV9 | CASSGQSGELFF | TGTGCCAGCAGCGGGCAATCCGGGGAGCTGTTTTTT
NA | TRBJ1-5 | TRBD1 | TRBV3-1/TRBV3-2 | CASSQGQGTNQPQHF | TGTGCCAGCAGCCAAGGACAGGGAACGAATCAGCCCCAGCATTTT
NA | TRBJ2-7 | NA | TRBV27 | CASSLEGGYEQYF | TGTGCCAGCAGTTTAGAAGGGGGCTACGAGCAGTACTTC
NA | TRBJ2-3 | NA | TRBV6-5 | CASSTLERRDTQYF | TGTGCCAGCAGTACACTAGAGCGGAGAGATACGCAGTATTTT
few | TRBJ2-1 | NA | TRBV7-9 | CASSLAAVNEQFF | TGTGCCAGCAGCTTAGCTGCGGTTAATGAGCAGTTCTTC
NA | TRBJ2-6 | TRBD1 | TRBV7-8 | CASSLGQAHSGANVLTF | TGTGCCAGCAGCTTGGGACAGGCGCACTCTGGGGCCAACGTCCTGACTTTC
NA | TRBJ2-7 | TRBD1 | TRBV6-5 | CASSRDRATSEQYF | TGTGCCAGCAGTAGGGACAGGGCGACCTCTGAGCAGTACTTC
NA | TRBJ2-7 | NA | TRBV6-6 | CASSSYAQGHEQYF | TGTGCCAGCAGCTCTTACGCACAGGGCCACGAGCAGTACTTC
NA | TRBJ2-1 | TRBD2 | TRBV7-2 | CATYTSGSGDEQFF | TGTGCCACCTACACTAGCGGGAGTGGGGATGAGCAGTTCTTC
few | TRBJ1-2 | NA | TRBV7-8 | CASSPRMGANYGYTF | TGTGCCAGCAGCCCGAGGATGGGAGCCAACTATGGCTACACCTTC
NA | TRBJ1-3 | NA | TRBV7-9 | CASTRPGSSGNTIYF | TGTGCCAGCACCCGCCCGGGATCCTCTGGAAACACCATATATTTT
NA | TRBJ2-3 | NA | TRBV5-1 | CASSQNTDTQYF | TGCGCCAGCAGCCAAAACACAGATACGCAGTATTTT
NA | TRBJ2-3 | TRBD2 | TRBV7-9 | CASRKGLAEGTDTQYF | TGTGCCAGCAGGAAAGGGCTAGCGGAAGGCACAGATACGCAGTATTTT
NA | TRBJ2-1 | TRBD2 | TRBV7-9 | CASSLPPRLAGVRNEQFF | TGTGCCAGCAGCTTACCCCCTCGTCTAGCGGGAGTTCGGAATGAGCAGTTCTTC
once | TRBJ2-5 | NA | TRBV19 | CASTPQINQETQYF | TGTGCCAGTACCCCACAGATAAACCAAGAGACCCAGTACTTC
NA | TRBJ2-6 | TRBD1 | TRBV28 | CASSSGGAGANVLTF | TGTGCCAGCAGTTCAGGGGGTGCTGGGGCCAACGTCCTGACTTTC
NA | TRBJ2-7 | TRBD1 | TRBV29-1 | CSVVGGQGTYEQYF | TGCAGCGTTGTAGGGGGACAGGGGACCTACGAGCAGTACTTC
NA | TRBJ2-5 | NA | TRBV28 | CASTSPFETQYF | TGTGCCAGCACCTCCCCTTTCGAGACCCAGTACTTC
NA | TRBJ1-5 | NA | TRBV18 | CASSPYRDEQPQHF | TGTGCCAGCTCACCGTACAGGGATGAACAGCCCCAGCATTTT
NA | TRBJ2-1 | TRBD2 | TRBV5-1 | CASSDRTSGRPTEQFF | TGCGCCAGCAGCGACAGAACTAGCGGGAGGCCCACTGAGCAGTTCTTC
NA | TRBJ2-7 | TRBD1 | TRBV30 | CAWSLGTGGYEQYF | TGTGCCTGGAGTCTCGGGACAGGGGGTTACGAGCAGTACTTC
NA | TRBJ1-4 | NA | TRBV7-9 | CASSLDGQSREKLFF | TGTGCCAGCAGCTTAGATGGGCAGTCAAGGGAAAAACTGTTTTTT
NA | TRBJ2-7 | TRBD2 | TRBV5-1 | CASSPTAGDYYEQYF | TGCGCCAGCAGCCCTACAGCGGGAGACTACTACGAGCAGTACTTC
NA | TRBJ2-3 | TRBD1 | TRBV6-4 | CASSRYTPGQGTGTDTQYF | TGTGCCAGCAGTAGATATACCCCGGGACAGGGGACCGGCACAGATACGCAGTATTTT
NA | TRBJ1-5 | NA | TRBV5-1 | CASSRDSNQPQHF | TGCGCCAGCAGCCGAGATAGCAATCAGCCCCAGCATTTT
NA | TRBJ2-3 | NA | TRBV18 | CASSPQGSTDTQYF | TGTGCCAGCTCACCACAGGGGAGCACAGATACGCAGTATTTT
NA | TRBJ2-7 | NA | TRBV18 | CASSHDKLVYEQYF | TGTGCCAGCTCCCACGACAAGTTGGTCTACGAGCAGTACTTC
NA | TRBJ2-1 | NA | TRBV23-1 | CATGWGCRNEQFF | TGCGCCACCGGCTGGGGCTGCCGGAATGAGCAGTTCTTC
NA | TRBJ2-5 | TRBD2 | TRBV5-1 | CASSLGLAGQETQYF | TGCGCCAGCAGCTTGGGACTAGCGGGACAAGAGACCCAGTACTTC
few | TRBJ1-5 | NA | TRBV6-1 | CASSEFSGSNQPQHF | TGTGCCAGCAGTGAATTTTCGGGTAGCAATCAGCCCCAGCATTTT
NA | TRBJ2-3 | NA | TRBV9 | CASSPTTGSTDTQYF | TGTGCCAGCAGCCCAACAACAGGGAGCACAGATACGCAGTATTTT
NA | TRBJ2-2 | NA | TRBV5-1 | CASNRNGGELFF | TGCGCCAGCAACAGGAACGGCGGGGAGCTGTTTTTT
NA | TRBJ1-2 | NA | TRBV19 | CASSPDSRNYGYTF | TGTGCCAGTAGTCCGGACAGCCGAAACTATGGCTACACCTTC
NA | TRBJ2-5 | NA | TRBV7-2 | CASSSFQGIGETQYF | TGTGCCAGCAGCTCCTTCCAGGGGATCGGAGAGACCCAGTACTTC
NA | TRBJ1-6 | NA | TRBV30 | CAWGPTGGILHF | TGTGCCTGGGGACCGACAGGTGGTATCCTCCACTTT
NA | TRBJ2-5 | TRBD2 | TRBV5-8 | CASTWSGSTETQYF | TGTGCCAGCACCTGGAGCGGGAGCACAGAGACCCAGTACTTC
NA | TRBJ1-2 | TRBD1 | TRBV28 | CASSAGQGPYGYTF | TGTGCCAGCAGCGCCGGACAGGGCCCCTATGGCTACACCTTC
NA | TRBJ1-3 | TRBD1 | TRBV6-5 | CASRSGTGVNTIYF | TGTGCCAGCAGGTCCGGGACAGGTGTAAACACCATATATTTT
few | TRBJ1-5 | NA | TRBV28 | CASTGGGGSDQPQHF | TGTGCCAGCACCGGCGGTGGGGGCTCGGATCAGCCCCAGCATTTT
NA | TRBJ2-2 | TRBD1 | TRBV19 | CASKGGQGVLTGELFF | TGTGCCAGTAAAGGGGGACAGGGGGTATTGACCGGGGAGCTGTTTTTT
few | TRBJ2-7 | NA | TRBV27 | CASSLDPTF | TGTGCCAGCAGTCTAGATCCCACCTTC
NA | TRBJ1-4 | TRBD1 | TRBV2 | CACRDRNEKLFF | TGTGCCTGCCGGGACAGGAATGAAAAACTGTTTTTT
NA | TRBJ1-2 | TRBD1 | TRBV5-6 | CASRETGPNYGYTF | TGTGCCAGCAGAGAGACAGGGCCTAACTATGGCTACACCTTC
NA | TRBJ2-7 | TRBD2 | TRBV7-2 | CASSYLAGESYEQYF | TGTGCCAGCAGCTACCTAGCGGGGGAATCGTACGAGCAGTACTTC
NA | TRBJ1-2 | NA | TRBV5-5 | CASSLTSDRRGYGYTF | TGTGCCAGCAGCTTGACCAGCGACCGCCGCGGCTATGGCTACACCTTC
NA | TRBJ1-4 | NA | TRBV5-8 | CASSLGGGLVNEKLFF | TGTGCCAGCAGCTTGGGCGGGGGACTGGTTAATGAAAAACTGTTTTTT